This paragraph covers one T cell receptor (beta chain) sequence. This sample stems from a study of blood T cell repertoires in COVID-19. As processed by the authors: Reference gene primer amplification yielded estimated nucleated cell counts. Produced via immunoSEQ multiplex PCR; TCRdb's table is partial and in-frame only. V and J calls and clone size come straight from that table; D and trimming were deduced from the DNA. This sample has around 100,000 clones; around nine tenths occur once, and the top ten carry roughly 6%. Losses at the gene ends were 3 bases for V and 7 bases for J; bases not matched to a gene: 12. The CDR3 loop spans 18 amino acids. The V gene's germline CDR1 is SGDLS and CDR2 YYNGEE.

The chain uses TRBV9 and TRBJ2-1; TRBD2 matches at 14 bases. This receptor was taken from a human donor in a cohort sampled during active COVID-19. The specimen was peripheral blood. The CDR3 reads CASSEQTSGRVPGNEQFF. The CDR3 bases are TGTGCCAGCAGCGAACAGACTAGCGGGAGGGTACCTGGTAATGAGCAGTTCTTC.